This T cell receptor (beta chain) was retrieved from a study of T cell repertoires in cytomegalovirus infection. Study background: Public TCR beta signatures were indicative of both CMV infection and a matching HLA type.

This clonotype was observed at least ten times. Its target is not known. TCRdb reprocessed the reads via MiXCR and lists one record per CDR3 protein. The sample lists about 270,000 distinct CDR3 sequences, less than 25% occurring once. V was pared by 5 bases and J by 7 bases, with 10 bases of the junction left unmatched. This CDR3 has 15 amino acids. CDR1 is SGHTA, CDR2 FQGNSA, per germline. This material consisted of cultured PBMCs, taken from culture after CMV antigen stimulation. The sequence was collected from a human donor in good health (CMV status not recorded). Some clones in this sample may be carry-over from other donors' samples. The J gene is TRBJ2-1, the V gene TRBV7-2, with 8 nucleotides matching TRBD2. The CDR3 protein is CASSDWGRGGNEQFF. CDR3 nucleotides: TGTGCCAGCAGCGATTGGGGGCGCGGGGGGAATGAGCAGTTCTTC.